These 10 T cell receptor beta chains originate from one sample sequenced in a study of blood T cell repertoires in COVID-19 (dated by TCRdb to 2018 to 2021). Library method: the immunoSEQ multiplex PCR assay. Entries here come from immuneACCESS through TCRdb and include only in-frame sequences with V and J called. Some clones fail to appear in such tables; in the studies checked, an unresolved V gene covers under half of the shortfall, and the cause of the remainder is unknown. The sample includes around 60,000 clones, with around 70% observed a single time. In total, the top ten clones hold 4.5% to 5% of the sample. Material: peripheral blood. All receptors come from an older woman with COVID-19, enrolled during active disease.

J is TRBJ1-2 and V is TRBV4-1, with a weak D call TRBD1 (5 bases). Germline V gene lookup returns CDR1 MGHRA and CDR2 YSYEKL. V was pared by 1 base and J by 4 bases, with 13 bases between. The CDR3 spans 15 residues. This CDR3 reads CASSQGSQGGYGYTF. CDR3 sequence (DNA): TGCGCCAGCAGCCAAGGGAGCCAGGGCGGCTATGGCTACACCTTC.

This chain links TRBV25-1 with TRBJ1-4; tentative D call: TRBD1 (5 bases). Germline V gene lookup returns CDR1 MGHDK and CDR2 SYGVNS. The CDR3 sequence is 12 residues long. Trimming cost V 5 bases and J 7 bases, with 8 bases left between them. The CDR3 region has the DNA TGTGCCAGCAGTCCAGGGCCTGAAAAACTGTTTTTT. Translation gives CASSPGPEKLFF. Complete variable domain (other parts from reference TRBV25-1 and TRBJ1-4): EADIYQTPRYLVIGTGKKITLECSQTMGHDKMYWYQQDPGMELHLIHYSYGVNSTEKGDLSSESTVSRIRTEHFPLTLESARPSHTSQYLCASSPGPEKLFFGSGTQLSVL.

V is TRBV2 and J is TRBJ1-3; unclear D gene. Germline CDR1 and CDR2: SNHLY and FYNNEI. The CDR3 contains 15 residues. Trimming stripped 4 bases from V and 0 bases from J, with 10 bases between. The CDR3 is CASSGEALSGNTIYF. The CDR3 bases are TGTGCCAGCAGTGGAGAGGCTCTCTCTGGAAACACCATATATTTT.

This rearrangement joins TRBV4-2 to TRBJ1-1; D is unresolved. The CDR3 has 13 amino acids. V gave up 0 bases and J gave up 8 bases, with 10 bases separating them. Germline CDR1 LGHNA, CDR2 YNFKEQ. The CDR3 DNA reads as TGTGCCAGCAGCCAAGATCGGGCGGGGGAAGCTTTCTTT. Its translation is CASSQDRAGEAFF.

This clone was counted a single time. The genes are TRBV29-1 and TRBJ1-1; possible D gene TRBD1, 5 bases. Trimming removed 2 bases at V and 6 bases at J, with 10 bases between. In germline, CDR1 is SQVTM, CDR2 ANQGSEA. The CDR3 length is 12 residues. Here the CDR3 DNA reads TGCAGCGTTGAAACGCAGGGATCTGAAGCTTTCTTT. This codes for CSVETQGSEAFF.

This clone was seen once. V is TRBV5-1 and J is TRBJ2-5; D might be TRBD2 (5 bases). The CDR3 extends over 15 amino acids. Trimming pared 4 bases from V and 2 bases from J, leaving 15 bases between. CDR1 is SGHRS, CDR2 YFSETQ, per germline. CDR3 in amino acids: CASSPLRRDQETQYF. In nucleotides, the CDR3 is TGCGCCAGCAGCCCACTACGCCGGGATCAAGAGACCCAGTACTTC.

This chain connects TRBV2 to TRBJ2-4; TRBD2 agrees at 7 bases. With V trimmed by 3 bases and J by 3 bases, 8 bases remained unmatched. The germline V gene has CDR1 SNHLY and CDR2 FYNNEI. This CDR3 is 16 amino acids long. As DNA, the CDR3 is TGTGCCAGCAGTGACGGGCTAGCGGCTTACAAAAACATTCAGTACTTC. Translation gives CASSDGLAAYKNIQYF.

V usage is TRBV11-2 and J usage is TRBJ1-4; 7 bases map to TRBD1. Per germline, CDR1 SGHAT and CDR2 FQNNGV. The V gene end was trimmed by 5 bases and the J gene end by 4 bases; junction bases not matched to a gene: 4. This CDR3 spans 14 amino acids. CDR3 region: CASSQDRVNEKLFF. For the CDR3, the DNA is TGTGCCAGCAGCCAAGACAGGGTTAATGAAAAACTGTTTTTT.

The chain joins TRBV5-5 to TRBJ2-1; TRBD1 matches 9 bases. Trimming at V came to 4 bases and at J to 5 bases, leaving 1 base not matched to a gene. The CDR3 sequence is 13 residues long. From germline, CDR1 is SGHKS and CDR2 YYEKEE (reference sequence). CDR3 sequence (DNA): TGTGCCAGCAGCAGACAGGGGGACAATGAGCAGTTCTTC. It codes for CASSRQGDNEQFF.

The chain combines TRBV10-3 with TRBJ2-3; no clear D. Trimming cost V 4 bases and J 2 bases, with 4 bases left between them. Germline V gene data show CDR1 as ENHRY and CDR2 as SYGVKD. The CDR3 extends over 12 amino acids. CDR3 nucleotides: TGTGCCATCAGTGGGGCCACAGATACGCAGTATTTT. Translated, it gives CAISGATDTQYF.